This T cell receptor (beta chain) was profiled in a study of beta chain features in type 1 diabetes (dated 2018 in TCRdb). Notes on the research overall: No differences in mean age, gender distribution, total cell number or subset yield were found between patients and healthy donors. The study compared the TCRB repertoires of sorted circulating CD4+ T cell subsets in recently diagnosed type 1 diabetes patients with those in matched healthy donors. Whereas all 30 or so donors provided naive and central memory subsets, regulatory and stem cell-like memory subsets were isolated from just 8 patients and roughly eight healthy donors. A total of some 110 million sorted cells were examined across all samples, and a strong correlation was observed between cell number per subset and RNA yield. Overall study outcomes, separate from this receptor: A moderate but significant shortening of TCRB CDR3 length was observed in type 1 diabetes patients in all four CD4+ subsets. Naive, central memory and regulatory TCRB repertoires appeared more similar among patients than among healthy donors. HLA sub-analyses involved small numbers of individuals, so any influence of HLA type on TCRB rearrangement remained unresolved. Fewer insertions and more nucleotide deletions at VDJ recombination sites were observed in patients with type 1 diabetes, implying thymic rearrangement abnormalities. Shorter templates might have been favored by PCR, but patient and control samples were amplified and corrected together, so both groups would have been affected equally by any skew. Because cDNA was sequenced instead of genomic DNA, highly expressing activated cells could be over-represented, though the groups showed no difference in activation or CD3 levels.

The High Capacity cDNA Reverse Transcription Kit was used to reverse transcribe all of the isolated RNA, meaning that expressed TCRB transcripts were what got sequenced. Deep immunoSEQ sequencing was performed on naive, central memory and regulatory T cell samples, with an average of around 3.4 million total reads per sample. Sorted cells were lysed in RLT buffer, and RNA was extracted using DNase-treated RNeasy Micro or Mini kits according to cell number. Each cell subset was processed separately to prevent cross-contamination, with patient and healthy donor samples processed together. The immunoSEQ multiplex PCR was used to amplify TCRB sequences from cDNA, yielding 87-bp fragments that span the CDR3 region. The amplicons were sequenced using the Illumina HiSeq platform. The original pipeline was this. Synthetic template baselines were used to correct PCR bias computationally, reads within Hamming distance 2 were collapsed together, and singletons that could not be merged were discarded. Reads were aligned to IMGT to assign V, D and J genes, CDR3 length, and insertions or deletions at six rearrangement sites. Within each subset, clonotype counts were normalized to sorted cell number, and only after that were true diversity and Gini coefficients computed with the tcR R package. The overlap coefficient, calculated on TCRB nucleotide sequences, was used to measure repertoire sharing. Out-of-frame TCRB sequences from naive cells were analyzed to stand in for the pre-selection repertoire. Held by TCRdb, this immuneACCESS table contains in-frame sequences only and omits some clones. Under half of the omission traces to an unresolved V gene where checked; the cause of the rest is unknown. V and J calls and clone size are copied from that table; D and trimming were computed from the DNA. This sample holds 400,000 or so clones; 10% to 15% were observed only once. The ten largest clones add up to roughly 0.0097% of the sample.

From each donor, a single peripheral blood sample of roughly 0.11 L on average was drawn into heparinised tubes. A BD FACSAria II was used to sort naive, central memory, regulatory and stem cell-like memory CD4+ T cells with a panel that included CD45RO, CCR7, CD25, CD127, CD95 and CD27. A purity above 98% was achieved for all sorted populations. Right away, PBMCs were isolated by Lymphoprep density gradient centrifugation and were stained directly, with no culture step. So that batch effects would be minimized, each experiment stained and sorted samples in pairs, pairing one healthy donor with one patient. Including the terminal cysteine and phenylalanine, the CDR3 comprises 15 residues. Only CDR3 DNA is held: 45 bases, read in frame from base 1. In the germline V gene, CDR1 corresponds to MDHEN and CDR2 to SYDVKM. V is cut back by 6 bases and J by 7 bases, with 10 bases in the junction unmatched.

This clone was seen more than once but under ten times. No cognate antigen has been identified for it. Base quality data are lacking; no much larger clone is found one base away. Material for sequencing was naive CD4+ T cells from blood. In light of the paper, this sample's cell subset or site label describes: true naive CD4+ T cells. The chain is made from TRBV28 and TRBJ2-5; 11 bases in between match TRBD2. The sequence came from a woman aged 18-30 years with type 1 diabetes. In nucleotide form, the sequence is TGTGCCAGCAGCCCCGCACAGCTAGCGGGAGGGACCCAGTACTTC. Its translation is CASSPAQLAGGTQYF.